The 8 T cell receptor beta chains reported below all come from one sample, sequenced in a study of metastatic and nonmetastatic thyroid tumors. TCRdb re-called the PCR reads via MiXCR. The profile shows almost 15,000 clones, 25% to 30% of them singletons. Each patient came to thyroid surgery without any prior treatment (of any kind). Sequences were obtained from tumor tissue. Receptors were obtained from a male donor with papillary thyroid cancer or a benign thyroid nodule (not recorded which). Some clones in this sample may be carry-over from other donors' samples.

V and J are TRBV11-2 and TRBJ1-2, with D unresolved. Per the germline V gene, CDR1 is SGHAT and CDR2 is FQNNGV. The V end lost 1 base, the J end lost 4 bases, and 10 bases lay between the germline ends. This CDR3 is 14 amino acids long. The CDR3 loop is CASSLGRALYGYTF. The DNA for the CDR3 is TGTGCCAGCAGCTTAGGTCGGGCACTCTATGGCTACACCTTC.

This clone was counted at least ten times. This clone may be a read error of a much larger clone one base away. V usage is TRBV6-1 and J usage is TRBJ2-7; tentatively, D is TRBD1 or TRBD2 (6 bases each). The germline V gene has CDR1 MNHNS and CDR2 SASEGT. This CDR3 spans 14 amino acids. CDR3 coding DNA: TGTGCCAGCCGGAGGGGGGTCGTCGCCTACGAGCAGTGCTTC. It translates to CASRRGVVAYEQCF.

The chain joins TRBV20-1 to TRBJ2-5, with a possible D match to TRBD2 (5 bases). The germline V gene encodes CDR1 DFQATT and CDR2 SNEGSKA (reference sequence). This CDR3 has 14 residues. The V end was cut by 3 bases, the J end by 2 bases, with 13 bases between. CDR3 region: CSARTPDLQETQYF. In DNA form, the CDR3 reads TGCAGTGCTAGGACCCCGGACTTACAAGAGACCCAGTACTTC.

This clone turned up a few times. The J gene is TRBJ1-1, the V gene TRBV15; D unresolved. V was clipped by 3 bases and J by 1 base, with 15 bases between them. Germline V gene sequence: CDR1 LNHNV, CDR2 YYDKDF (reference sequence). CDR3 length equals 16 residues. The CDR3 protein is CATSSSFSGPNTEAFF. DNA for the CDR3: TGTGCCACCAGCAGTTCGTTCTCCGGGCCGAACACTGAAGCTTTCTTT.

This chain joins TRBV6-1 and TRBJ2-1; tentatively, D is TRBD1 or TRBD2 (5 bases each). Per germline, CDR1 MNHNS and CDR2 SASEGT. The V end was cut by 8 bases, the J end by 7 bases, with 18 bases between. This CDR3 has 14 residues. For the CDR3, the DNA is TGTGCCAGCGGCCGGACGGGGAAGGGGAATGAGCAGTTCTTC. Protein product: CASGRTGKGNEQFF.

This clone was seen at least ten times. V gene TRBV20-1 combines with J gene TRBJ2-3, with 7 bases fitting TRBD1. V shed 0 bases, J shed 1 base, and the junction held 4 bases outside the gene matches. The CDR3 contains 15 residues. The germline CDR1 and CDR2 sequences are DFQATT and SNEGSKA (reference sequence). The CDR3 sequence: CSARDQGERTDTQYF. CDR3 coding DNA: TGCAGTGCTAGAGATCAGGGGGAGCGCACAGATACGCAGTATTTT.

Relative to its sample, this clone is medium-sized. This chain joins TRBV5-1 and TRBJ2-1; the match to TRBD2 covers 8 bases. V shed 0 bases and J 9 bases; nucleotides not matched to a gene: 8. Germline V CDR1 and CDR2: SGHRS, YFSETQ. The CDR3 is 15 amino acids. This chain's CDR3 is CASSLGVAGSGEQFF. CDR3 DNA: TGCGCCAGCAGCTTGGGGGTAGCGGGGAGTGGTGAGCAGTTCTTC.

The gene calls are TRBV12-5 and TRBJ2-2, with D perhaps TRBD2 (6 bases). This CDR3 has 14 amino acids. CDR1 LGHNT and CDR2 FRNRAP come from the germline V gene. Trimming pared 6 bases from V and 6 bases from J, leaving 14 bases between. The CDR3 nucleotides are TGTGCTAGTGGATCGGGACTGAAGGCCGGGGAGCTGTTTTTT. It specifies CASGSGLKAGELFF.